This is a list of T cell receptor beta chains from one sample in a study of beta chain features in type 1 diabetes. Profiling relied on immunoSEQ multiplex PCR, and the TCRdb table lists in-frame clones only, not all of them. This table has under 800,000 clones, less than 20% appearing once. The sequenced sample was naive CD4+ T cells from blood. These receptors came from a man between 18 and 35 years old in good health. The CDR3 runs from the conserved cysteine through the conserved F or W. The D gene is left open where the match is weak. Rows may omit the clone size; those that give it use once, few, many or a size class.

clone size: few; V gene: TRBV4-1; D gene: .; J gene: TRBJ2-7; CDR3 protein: CASSPKGDEQYF; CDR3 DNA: TGCGCCAGCAGCCCAAAGGGGGACGAGCAGTACTTC
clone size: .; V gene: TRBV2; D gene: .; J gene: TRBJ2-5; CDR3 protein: CASSDEGKETQYF; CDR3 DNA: TGTGCCAGCAGTGATGAAGGGAAGGAGACCCAGTACTTC
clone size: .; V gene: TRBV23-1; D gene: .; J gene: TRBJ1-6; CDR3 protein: CASPKGGDENSPLHF; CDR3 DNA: TGCGCCAGCCCCAAGGGGGGAGACGAAAATTCACCCCTCCACTTT
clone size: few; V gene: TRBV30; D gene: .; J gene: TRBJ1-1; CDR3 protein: CAWSPYTGWGTEAFF; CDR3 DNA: TGTGCCTGGAGTCCTTACACAGGGTGGGGGACTGAAGCTTTCTTT
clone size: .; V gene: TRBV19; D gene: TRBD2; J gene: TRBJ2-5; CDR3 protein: CASKTSATRETQYF; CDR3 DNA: TGTGCCAGCAAAACTAGCGCCACACGAGAGACCCAGTACTTC
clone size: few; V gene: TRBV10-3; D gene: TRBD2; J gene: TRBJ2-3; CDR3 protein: CAISQIAGSMDTQYF; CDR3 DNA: TGTGCCATCAGTCAAATAGCGGGGTCGATGGATACGCAGTATTTT
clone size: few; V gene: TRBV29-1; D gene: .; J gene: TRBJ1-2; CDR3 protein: CSVERQYGYTF; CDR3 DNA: TGCAGCGTTGAGCGGCAGTATGGCTACACCTTC
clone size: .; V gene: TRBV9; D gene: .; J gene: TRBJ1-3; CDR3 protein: CASSVAPDNFGNTIYF; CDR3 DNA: TGTGCCAGCAGCGTAGCCCCGGACAACTTCGGAAACACCATATATTTT
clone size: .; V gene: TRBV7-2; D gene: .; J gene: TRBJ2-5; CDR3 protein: CASSSPGAGWGETQYF; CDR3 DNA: TGTGCCAGCAGCTCCCCCGGGGCAGGGTGGGGAGAGACCCAGTACTTC
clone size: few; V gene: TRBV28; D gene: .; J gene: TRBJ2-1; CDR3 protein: CASRTGGRNEQFF; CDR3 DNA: TGTGCCAGCAGGACAGGAGGAAGGAATGAGCAGTTCTTC
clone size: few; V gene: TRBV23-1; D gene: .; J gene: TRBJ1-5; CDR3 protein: CASSQSPGRAPSWSDQPQHF; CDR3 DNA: TGCGCCAGCAGTCAATCGCCCGGCAGGGCGCCTTCCTGGAGTGATCAGCCCCAGCATTTT
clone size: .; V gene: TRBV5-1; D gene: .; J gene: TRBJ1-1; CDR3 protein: CASSLVQRTEAFF; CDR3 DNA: TGCGCCAGCAGCTTGGTACAGCGGACTGAAGCTTTCTTT
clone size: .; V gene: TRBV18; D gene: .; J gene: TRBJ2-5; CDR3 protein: CASSSRDTETQYF; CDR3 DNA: TGTGCCAGCTCATCCCGGGACACAGAGACCCAGTACTTC
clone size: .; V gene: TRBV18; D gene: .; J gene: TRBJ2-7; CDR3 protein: CASSPPWPRERYYEQYF; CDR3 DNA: TGTGCCAGCTCACCACCTTGGCCCAGGGAAAGGTACTACGAGCAGTACTTC
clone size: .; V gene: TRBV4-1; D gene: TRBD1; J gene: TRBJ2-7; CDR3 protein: CASSPNTGQIYEQYF; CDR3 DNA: TGCGCCAGCAGCCCAAATACGGGACAGATCTACGAGCAGTACTTC
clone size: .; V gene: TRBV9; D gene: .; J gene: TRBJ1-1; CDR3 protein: CASSVVQTTEAFF; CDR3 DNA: TGTGCCAGCAGCGTAGTCCAAACCACTGAAGCTTTCTTT
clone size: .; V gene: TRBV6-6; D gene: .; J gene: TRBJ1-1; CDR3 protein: CASSYGQGLGTEAFF; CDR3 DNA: TGTGCCAGCAGTTATGGGCAGGGACTAGGGACTGAAGCTTTCTTT
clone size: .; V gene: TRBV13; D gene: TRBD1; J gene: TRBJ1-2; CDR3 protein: CASSTRQGYYGYTF; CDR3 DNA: TGTGCCAGCAGCACCCGACAGGGTTACTATGGCTACACCTTC
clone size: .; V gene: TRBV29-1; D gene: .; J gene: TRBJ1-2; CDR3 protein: CSVTGGFYGYTF; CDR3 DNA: TGCAGCGTTACGGGAGGGTTCTATGGCTACACCTTC
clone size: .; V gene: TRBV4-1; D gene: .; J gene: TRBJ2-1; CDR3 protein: CASSQDPRGPVGYNEQFF; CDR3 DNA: TGCGCCAGCAGCCAAGATCCGAGGGGCCCCGTGGGATACAATGAGCAGTTCTTC
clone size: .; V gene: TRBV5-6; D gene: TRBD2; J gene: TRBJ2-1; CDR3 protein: CASSVSGRAYNEQFF; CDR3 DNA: TGTGCCAGCAGCGTTAGCGGGAGGGCCTACAATGAGCAGTTCTTC
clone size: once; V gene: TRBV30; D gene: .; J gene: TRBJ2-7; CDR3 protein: CAWSAQQHQYF; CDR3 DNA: TGTGCCTGGAGTGCGCAGCAACACCAGTACTTC
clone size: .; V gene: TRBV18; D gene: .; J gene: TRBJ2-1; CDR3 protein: CASSYAEYNEQFF; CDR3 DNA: TGTGCCAGCTCATACGCGGAGTACAATGAGCAGTTCTTC
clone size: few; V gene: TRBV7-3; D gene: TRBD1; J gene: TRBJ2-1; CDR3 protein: CASSPGTGRNEQFF; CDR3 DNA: TGTGCCAGCAGCCCTGGGACAGGTAGGAATGAGCAGTTCTTC
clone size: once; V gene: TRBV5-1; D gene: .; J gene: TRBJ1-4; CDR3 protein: CASSLRAAANEKLFF; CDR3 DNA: TGCGCCAGCAGCTTGCGGGCCGCGGCTAATGAAAAACTGTTTTTT
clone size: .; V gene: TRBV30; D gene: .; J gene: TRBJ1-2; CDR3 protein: CAFVRGEGYTF; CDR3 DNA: TGTGCTTTCGTCCGCGGGGAGGGCTACACCTTC
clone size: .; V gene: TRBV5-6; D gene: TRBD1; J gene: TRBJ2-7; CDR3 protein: CASSLVTGSKQYF; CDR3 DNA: TGTGCCAGCAGCTTGGTGACAGGGAGTAAGCAGTACTTC
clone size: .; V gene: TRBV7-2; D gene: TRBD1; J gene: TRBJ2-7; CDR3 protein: CASSLRTGGYEQYF; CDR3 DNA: TGTGCCAGCAGCTTACGGACAGGGGGCTACGAGCAGTACTTC
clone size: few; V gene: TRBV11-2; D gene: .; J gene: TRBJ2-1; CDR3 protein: CASSSKGSSASSYNEQFF; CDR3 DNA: TGTGCCAGCAGCTCGAAAGGGTCTAGCGCTAGCTCCTACAATGAGCAGTTCTTC
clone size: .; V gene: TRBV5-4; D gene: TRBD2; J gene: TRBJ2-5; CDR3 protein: CASSSRLAGGRETQYF; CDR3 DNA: TGTGCCAGCAGCTCAAGACTAGCGGGGGGCCGGGAGACCCAGTACTTC
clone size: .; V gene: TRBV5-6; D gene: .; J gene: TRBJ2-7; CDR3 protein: CASKQDTYEQYF; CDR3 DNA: TGTGCCAGCAAACAGGATACCTACGAGCAGTACTTC
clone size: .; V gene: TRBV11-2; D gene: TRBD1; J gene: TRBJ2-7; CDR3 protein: CASSTLTGTAPSSYEQYF; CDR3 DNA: TGTGCCAGCAGCACCCTTACCGGGACAGCTCCCAGCTCCTACGAGCAGTACTTC
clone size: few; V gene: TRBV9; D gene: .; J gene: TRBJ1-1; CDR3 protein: CASSVALVSTEAFF; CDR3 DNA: TGTGCCAGCAGCGTAGCATTAGTGAGCACTGAAGCTTTCTTT
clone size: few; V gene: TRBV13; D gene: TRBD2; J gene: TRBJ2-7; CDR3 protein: CASSNGLAGDPYF; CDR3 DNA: TGTGCCAGCAGTAATGGACTAGCGGGAGATCCGTACTTC
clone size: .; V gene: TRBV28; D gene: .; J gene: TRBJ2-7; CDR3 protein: CASGGPNRPYEQYF; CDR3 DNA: TGTGCCAGCGGCGGCCCTAACAGGCCCTACGAGCAGTACTTC
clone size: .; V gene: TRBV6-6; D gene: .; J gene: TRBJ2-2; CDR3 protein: CASTHKNTGELFF; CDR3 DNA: TGTGCCAGCACCCACAAGAACACCGGGGAGCTGTTTTTT